This TCR beta chain came from a study of CD8 T cells in Susac syndrome. There are 16 residues in the CDR3. Trimming removed 4 bases from V and 7 bases from J; junction bases left unmatched: 12. The V gene's germline CDR1 is MNHNY and CDR2 SVGAGI (reference sequence). Random-hexamer reverse transcription was applied to about 0.5 to 1 ug RNA. Amplification of TCR beta CDR3 by immunoSEQ multiplex PCR spanned 54 Vbeta and 13 Jbeta. TCRdb redid the calling of the immunoSEQ multiplex PCR reads with MiXCR, one entry per CDR3 protein. The top ten clones hold around 0.15% of a sample with more than 150,000 distinct CDR3 sequences, 95% to 96% of them seen once. From blood CD8+ and CD4+ T cells, TCR beta sequences were generated.

The sequence derives from a human donor with multiple sclerosis. The V and J genes are TRBV6-6 and TRBJ2-7; 11 bases fit TRBD1. The sequenced material came from CD8+ T cells from PBMCs. The CDR3 loop is CASSWLGQGVGEEQYV. CDR3 DNA: TGTGCCAGCAGTTGGTTGGGACAGGGGGTGGGGGAGGAGCAGTACGTC.